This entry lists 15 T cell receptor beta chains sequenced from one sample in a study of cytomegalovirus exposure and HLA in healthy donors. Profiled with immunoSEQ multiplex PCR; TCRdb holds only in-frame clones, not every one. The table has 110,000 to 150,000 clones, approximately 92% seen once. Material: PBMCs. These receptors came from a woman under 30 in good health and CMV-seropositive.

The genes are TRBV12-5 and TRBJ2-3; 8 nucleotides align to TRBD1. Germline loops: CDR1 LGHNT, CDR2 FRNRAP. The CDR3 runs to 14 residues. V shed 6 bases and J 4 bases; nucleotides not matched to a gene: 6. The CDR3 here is CASGHGQGADTQYF. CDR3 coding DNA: TGTGCTAGTGGCCATGGACAGGGCGCAGATACGCAGTATTTT.

DNA of the CDR3: TGTGCCAGCAGTTTCCCCGAAGGGGGCGGCTACACCTTC. Residues: CASSFPEGGGYTF. The gene calls are TRBV28 and TRBJ1-2; 7 nucleotides align to TRBD1. The CDR3 is 13 amino acids. Germline values: CDR1 MDHEN, CDR2 SYDVKM. The V gene end was trimmed by 3 bases and the J gene end by 8 bases; junction bases not matched to a gene: 6.

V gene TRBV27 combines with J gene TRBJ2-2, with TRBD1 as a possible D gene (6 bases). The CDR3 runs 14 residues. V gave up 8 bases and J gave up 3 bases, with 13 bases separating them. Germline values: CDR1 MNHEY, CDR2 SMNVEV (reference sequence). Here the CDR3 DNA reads TGTGCCAGCTCTTGGGGACAAGACACCGGGGAGCTGTTTTTT. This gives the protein CASSWGQDTGELFF.

The CDR3 reads CASSLAGGSEQFF. The CDR3 DNA reads as TGTGCCAGCAGCCTGGCGGGGGGGAGTGAGCAGTTCTTC. J is TRBJ2-1 and V is TRBV6-5; 9 nucleotides agree with TRBD2. Germline loops: CDR1 MNHEY, CDR2 SVGAGI. This CDR3 region has 13 residues. V shed 6 bases and J 9 bases; nucleotides not matched to a gene: 6.

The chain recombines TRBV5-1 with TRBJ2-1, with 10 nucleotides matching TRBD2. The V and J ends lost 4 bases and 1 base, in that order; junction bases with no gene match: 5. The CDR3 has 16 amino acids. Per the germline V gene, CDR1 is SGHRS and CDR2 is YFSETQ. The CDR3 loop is CASSPSGGASYNEQFF. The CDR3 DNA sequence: TGCGCCAGCAGCCCCAGCGGGGGGGCTTCCTACAATGAGCAGTTCTTC. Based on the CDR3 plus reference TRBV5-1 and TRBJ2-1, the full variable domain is KAGVTQTPRYLIKTRGQQVTLSCSPISGHRSVSWYQQTPGQGLQFLFEYFSETQRNKGNFPGRFSGRQFSNSRSEMNVSTLELGDSALYLCASSPSGGASYNEQFFGPGTRLTVL.

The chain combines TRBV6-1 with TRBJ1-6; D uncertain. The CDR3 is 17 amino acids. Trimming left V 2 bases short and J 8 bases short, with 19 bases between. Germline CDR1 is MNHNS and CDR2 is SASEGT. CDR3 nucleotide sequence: TGTGCCAGCAGTGAATCGCTTTGGGCGGGTTTCGATTCACCCCTCCACTTT. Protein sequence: CASSESLWAGFDSPLHF.

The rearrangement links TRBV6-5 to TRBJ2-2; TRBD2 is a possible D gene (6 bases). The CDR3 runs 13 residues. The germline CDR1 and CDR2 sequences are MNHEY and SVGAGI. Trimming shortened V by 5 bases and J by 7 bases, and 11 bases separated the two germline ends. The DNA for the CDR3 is TGTGCCAGCAGTACGACTAGGGTCGGGGAGCTGTTTTTT. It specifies CASSTTRVGELFF.

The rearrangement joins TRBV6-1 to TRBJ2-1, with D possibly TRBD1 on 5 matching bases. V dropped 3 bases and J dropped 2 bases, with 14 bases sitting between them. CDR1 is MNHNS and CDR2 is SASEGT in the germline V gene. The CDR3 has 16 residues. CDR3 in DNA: TGTGCCAGCAGTGAGTCTTTAGGGGAACCCTACAATGAGCAGTTCTTC. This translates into CASSESLGEPYNEQFF.

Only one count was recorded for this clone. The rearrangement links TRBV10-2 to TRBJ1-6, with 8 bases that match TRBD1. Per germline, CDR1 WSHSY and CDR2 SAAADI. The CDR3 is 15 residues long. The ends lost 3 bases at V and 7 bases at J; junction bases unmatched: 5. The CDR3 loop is CASSESGGGNSPLHF. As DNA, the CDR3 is TGCGCCAGCAGTGAATCAGGGGGCGGGAATTCACCCCTCCACTTT.

CDR3 region: CASSIFSGDNQPQHF. CDR3 sequence (DNA): TGTGCCAGTAGTATATTTTCAGGGGACAATCAGCCCCAGCATTTT. This chain uses TRBV19 with TRBJ1-5; D may be TRBD1 (6 bases). This CDR3 has 15 amino acids. The V gene's germline CDR1 is LNHDA and CDR2 SQIVND (reference sequence). The V end was cut by 2 bases, the J end by 3 bases, with 11 bases between.

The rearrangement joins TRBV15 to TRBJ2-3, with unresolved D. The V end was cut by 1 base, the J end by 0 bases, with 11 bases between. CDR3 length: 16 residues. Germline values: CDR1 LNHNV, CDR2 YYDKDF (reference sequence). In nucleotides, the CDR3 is TGTGCCACCAGCAGAGGGGTTTCGACTAGCACAGATACGCAGTATTTT. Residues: CATSRGVSTSTDTQYF.

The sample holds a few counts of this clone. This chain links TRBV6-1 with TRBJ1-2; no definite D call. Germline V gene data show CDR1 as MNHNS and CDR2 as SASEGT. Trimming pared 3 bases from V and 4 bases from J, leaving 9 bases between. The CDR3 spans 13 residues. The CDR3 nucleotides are TGTGCCAGCAGTGATCCACGGTCCTATGGCTACACCTTC. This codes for CASSDPRSYGYTF.

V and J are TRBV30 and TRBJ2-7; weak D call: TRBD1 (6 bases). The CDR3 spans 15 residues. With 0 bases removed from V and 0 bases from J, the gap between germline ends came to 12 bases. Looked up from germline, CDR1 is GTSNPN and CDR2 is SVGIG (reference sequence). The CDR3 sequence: CAWSVKGHLSYEQYF. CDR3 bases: TGTGCCTGGAGTGTAAAGGGACACCTCTCCTACGAGCAGTACTTC.

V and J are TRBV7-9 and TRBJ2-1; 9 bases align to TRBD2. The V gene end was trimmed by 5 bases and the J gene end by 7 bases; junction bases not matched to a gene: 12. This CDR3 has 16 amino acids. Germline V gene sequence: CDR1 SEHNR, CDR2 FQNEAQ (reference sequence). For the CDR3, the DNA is TGTGCCAGCAGCCCGACCCTGGGACTAGCCAAGAATGAGCAGTTCTTC. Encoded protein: CASSPTLGLAKNEQFF.

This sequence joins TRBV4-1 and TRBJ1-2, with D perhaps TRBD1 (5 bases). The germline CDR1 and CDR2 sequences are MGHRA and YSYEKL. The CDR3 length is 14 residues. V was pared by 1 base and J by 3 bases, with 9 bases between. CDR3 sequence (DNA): TGCGCCAGCAGCCAAGGTCGGGGGTACTATGGCTACACCTTC. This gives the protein CASSQGRGYYGYTF.